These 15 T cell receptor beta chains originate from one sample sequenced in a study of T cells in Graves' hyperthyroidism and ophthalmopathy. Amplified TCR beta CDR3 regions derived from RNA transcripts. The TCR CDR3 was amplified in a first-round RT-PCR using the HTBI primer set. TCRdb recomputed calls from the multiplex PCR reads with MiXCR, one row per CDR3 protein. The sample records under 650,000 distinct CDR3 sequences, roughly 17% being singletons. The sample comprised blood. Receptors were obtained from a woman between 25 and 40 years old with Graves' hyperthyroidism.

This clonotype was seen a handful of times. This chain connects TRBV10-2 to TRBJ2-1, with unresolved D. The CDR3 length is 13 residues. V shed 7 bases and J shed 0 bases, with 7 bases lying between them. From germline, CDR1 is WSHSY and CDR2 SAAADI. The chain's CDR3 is CASKESSYNEQFF. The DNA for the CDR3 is TGCGCCAGCAAGGAGAGCTCCTACAATGAGCAGTTCTTC.

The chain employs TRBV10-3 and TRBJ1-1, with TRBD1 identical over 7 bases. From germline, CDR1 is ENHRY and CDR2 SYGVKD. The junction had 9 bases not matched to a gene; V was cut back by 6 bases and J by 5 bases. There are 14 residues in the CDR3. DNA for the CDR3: TGTGCCATCAGGGGCGGGACAGTGGATACTGAAGCTTTCTTT. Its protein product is CAIRGGTVDTEAFF.

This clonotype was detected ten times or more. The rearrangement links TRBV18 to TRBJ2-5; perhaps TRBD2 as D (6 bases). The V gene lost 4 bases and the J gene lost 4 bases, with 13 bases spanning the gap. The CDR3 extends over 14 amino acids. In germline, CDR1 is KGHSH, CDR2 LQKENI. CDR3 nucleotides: TGTGCCAGCTCACATCCGGGGGAACGAGAGACCCAGTACTTC. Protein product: CASSHPGERETQYF.

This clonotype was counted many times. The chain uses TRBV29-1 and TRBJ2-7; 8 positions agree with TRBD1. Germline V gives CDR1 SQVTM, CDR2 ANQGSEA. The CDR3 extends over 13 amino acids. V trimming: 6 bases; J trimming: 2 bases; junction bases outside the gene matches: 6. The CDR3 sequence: CSVVGQGPYEQYF. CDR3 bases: TGCAGCGTCGTCGGACAGGGCCCCTACGAGCAGTACTTC.

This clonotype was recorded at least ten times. The CDR3 loop is CASSGPADTYEQYF. The CDR3 nucleotides read TGTGCCAGCAGTGGTCCAGCGGATACATACGAGCAGTACTTC. The chain couples TRBV2 to TRBJ2-7, with D possibly matching TRBD2 (5 bases). Germline CDR1 reads SNHLY; CDR2 reads FYNNEI. V shed 4 bases and J shed 4 bases, with 14 bases lying between them. This CDR3 has 14 residues.

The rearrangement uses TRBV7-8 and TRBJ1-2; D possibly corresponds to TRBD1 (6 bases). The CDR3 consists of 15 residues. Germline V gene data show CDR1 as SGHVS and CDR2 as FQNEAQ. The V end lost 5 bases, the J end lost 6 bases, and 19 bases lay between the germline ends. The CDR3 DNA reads TGTGCCAGCAGCATTCCGGGACATCCTCGGGATGGCTACACCTTC. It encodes CASSIPGHPRDGYTF.

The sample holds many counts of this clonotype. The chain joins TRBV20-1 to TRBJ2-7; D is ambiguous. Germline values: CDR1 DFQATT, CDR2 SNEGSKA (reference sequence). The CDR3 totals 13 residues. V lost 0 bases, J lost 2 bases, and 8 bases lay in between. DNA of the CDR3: TGCAGTGCTAGAGATAGGAGAACCTACGAGCAGTACTTC. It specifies CSARDRRTYEQYF.

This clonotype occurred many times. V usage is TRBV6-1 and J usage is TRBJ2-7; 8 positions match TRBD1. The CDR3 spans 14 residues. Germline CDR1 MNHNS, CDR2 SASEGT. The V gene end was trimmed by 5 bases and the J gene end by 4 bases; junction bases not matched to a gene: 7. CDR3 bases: TGTGCCAGCAGTCCGGGACGACAGGGGTACGAGCAGTACTTC. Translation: CASSPGRQGYEQYF.

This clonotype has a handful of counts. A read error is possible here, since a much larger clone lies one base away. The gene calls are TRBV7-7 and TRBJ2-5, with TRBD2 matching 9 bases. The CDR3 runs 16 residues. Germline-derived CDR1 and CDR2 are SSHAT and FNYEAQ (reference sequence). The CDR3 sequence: CASSPSTSGPRETQYF. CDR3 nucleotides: TGTGCTAGCAGCCCCTCGACTAGCGGCCCCCGAGAGACCCAGTACTTC.

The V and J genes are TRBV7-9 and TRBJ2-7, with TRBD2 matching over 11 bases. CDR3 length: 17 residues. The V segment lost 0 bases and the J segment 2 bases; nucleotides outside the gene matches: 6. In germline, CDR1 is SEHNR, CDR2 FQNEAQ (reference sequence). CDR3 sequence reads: CASSLADVAGGPYEQYF. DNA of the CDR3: TGTGCCAGCAGCTTAGCGGATGTAGCGGGAGGGCCCTACGAGCAGTACTTC.

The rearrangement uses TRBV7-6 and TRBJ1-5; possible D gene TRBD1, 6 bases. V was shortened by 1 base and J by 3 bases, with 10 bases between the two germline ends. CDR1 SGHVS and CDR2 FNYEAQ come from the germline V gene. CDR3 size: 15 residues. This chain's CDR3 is CASSLGTVTNQPQHF. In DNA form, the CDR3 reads TGTGCCAGCAGCTTAGGGACAGTAACCAATCAGCCCCAGCATTTT.

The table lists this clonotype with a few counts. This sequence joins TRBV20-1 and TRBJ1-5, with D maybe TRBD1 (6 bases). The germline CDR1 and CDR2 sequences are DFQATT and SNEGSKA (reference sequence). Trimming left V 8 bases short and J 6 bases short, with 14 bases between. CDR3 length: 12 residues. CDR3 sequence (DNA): TGCAGTACGAAAGGGGGGAGTCAGCCCCAGCATTTT. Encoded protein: CSTKGGSQPQHF.

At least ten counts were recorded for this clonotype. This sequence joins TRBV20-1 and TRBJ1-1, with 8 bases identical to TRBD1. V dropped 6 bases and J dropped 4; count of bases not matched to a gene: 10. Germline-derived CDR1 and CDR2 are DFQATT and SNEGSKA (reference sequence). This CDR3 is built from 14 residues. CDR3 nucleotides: TGCAGTGCGCTCGGACAGGGCGGACCCACTGAAGCTTTCTTT. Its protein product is CSALGQGGPTEAFF.

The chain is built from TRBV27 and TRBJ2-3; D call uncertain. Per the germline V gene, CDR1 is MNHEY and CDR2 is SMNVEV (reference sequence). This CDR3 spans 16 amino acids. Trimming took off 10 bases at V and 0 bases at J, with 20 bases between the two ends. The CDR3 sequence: CATSPGTATSTDTQYF. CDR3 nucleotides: TGTGCCACCAGCCCTGGAACTGCTACTAGCACAGATACGCAGTATTTT.

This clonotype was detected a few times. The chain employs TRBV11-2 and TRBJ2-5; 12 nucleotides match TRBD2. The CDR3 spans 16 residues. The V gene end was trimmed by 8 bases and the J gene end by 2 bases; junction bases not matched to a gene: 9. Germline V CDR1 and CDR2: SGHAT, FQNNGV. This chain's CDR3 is CASRPTSGRRQETQYF. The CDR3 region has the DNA TGTGCCAGCCGCCCAACTAGCGGGAGGCGACAAGAGACCCAGTACTTC. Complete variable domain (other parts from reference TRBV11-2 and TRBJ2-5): EAGVAQSPRYKIIEKRQSVAFWCNPISGHATLYWYQQILGQGPKLLIQFQNNGVVDDSQLPKDRFSAERLKGVDSTLKIQPAKLEDSAVYLCASRPTSGRRQETQYFGPGTRLLVL.